These 8 T cell receptor beta chains were sequenced from one sample in a study of blood T cell repertoires in COVID-19. Some clones are missing from TCRdb's copy, which holds only in-frame ones; the method was immunoSEQ multiplex PCR. The data show some 70,000 clones, about 85% seen once. Material: peripheral blood. The receptor set was obtained from a woman in her fifties or sixties with COVID-19, enrolled during active disease.

This clone was counted only a few times. The V call is TRBV5-4, the J call TRBJ1-5; D is possibly TRBD1 (6 bases). The CDR3 contains 13 residues. Per the germline V gene, CDR1 is SGHNT and CDR2 is YYREEE (reference sequence). Trimming shortened V by 2 bases and J by 7 bases, and 10 bases separated the two germline ends. CDR3 in amino acids: CASSLGGGQPQHF. CDR3 coding DNA: TGTGCCAGCAGCTTAGGGGGTGGACAGCCCCAGCATTTT.

V is TRBV6-6 and J is TRBJ1-2; 9 nucleotides align to TRBD1. There are 15 residues in the CDR3. Germline values: CDR1 MNHNY, CDR2 SVGAGI (reference sequence). V shed 6 bases and J 8 bases; nucleotides not matched to a gene: 13. For the CDR3, the DNA is TGTGCCAGCAGGACTTTGGGACAGGGAGGAGAGGGCTACACCTTC. Protein: CASRTLGQGGEGYTF.

The chain has TRBV19 and TRBJ2-5; 10 bases fit TRBD2. Germline-derived CDR1 and CDR2 are LNHDA and SQIVND (reference sequence). The CDR3 is 15 amino acids. V was pared by 4 bases and J by 4 bases, with 6 bases of the junction left unmatched. The CDR3 DNA is TGTGCCAGTAGTAGGCTAGCGGGAGAAAGAGAGACCCAGTACTTC. It translates to CASSRLAGERETQYF.

J is TRBJ1-5 and V is TRBV6-2 or TRBV6-3; D might be TRBD1 (5 bases). Between the trimmed V and J ends, which lost 4 bases and 3 bases, there was a span of 10 bases. The CDR3 contains 14 residues. Germline V gene data show CDR1 as MNHEY and CDR2 as SVGEGT. The CDR3 DNA is TGTGCCAGCAGTTTAAGACAGAACAATCAGCCCCAGCATTTT. Its translation: CASSLRQNNQPQHF.

The J gene is TRBJ2-5, the V gene TRBV6-2 or TRBV6-3, with 12 bases identical to TRBD1. The ends lost 6 bases at V and 5 bases at J; junction bases unmatched: 10. The CDR3 has 16 residues. Looked up from germline, CDR1 is MNHEY and CDR2 is SVGEGT. The CDR3 DNA reads TGTGCCAGCAGCCTCTGGGACAGGGGGCTCGCGGAGACCCAGTACTTC. The encoded protein is CASSLWDRGLAETQYF.

The chain employs TRBV6-5 and TRBJ2-7, with a weak D call TRBD1 (6 bases). Trimming stripped 6 bases from V and 1 base from J, with 16 bases between. CDR1 MNHEY and CDR2 SVGAGI come from the germline V gene. The CDR3 contains 15 residues. CDR3 DNA sequence: TGTGCCAGCAGGCCTACAGGGTTGGAATCCTACGAGCAGTACTTC. Translating it yields CASRPTGLESYEQYF.

The chain recombines TRBV10-3 with TRBJ1-1; D unclear. Trimming took 4 bases from V and 2 from J, leaving 8 bases between them. The CDR3 is 13 amino acids. From germline, CDR1 is ENHRY and CDR2 SYGVKD. CDR3 coding DNA: TGTGCCATCAGTGCCCAGGCTAACACTGAAGCTTTCTTT. It encodes CAISAQANTEAFF.

CDR3 coding DNA: TGTGCCAGCAGCCCCCGGCGGGTCTCACTAGCGTCGGGCACAGATACGCAGTATTTT. Its translation: CASSPRRVSLASGTDTQYF. The chain carries TRBV27 and TRBJ2-3; 7 nucleotides match TRBD2. The CDR3 runs to 19 residues. Germline-derived CDR1 and CDR2 are MNHEY and SMNVEV (reference sequence). Trimming took 6 bases from V and 1 from J; bases not matched to a gene: 19.